These 27 T cell receptor beta chains share one sample of origin, sequenced in a study of cytomegalovirus exposure and HLA in healthy donors. Use of 60 Vbeta and 13 Jbeta primers characterized the PCR. The protocol was immunoSEQ multiplex PCR, while the TCRdb copy is restricted to in-frame clones and leaves out a portion. The table lists fewer than 150,000 clones, about 80% of them singletons, with 4.8% in the top ten. Sequencing was performed on PBMCs. All receptors derive from a man in his thirties or forties in good health.

The J gene is TRBJ2-7, the V gene TRBV27; D may be TRBD1 (6 bases). CDR1 is MNHEY, CDR2 SMNVEV, per germline (reference sequence). With 5 bases removed from V and 2 bases from J, the gap between germline ends came to 13 bases. The CDR3 runs 14 residues. The CDR3 sequence: CASSRGQGTYEQYF. The CDR3 DNA reads TGTGCCAGCAGTCGAGGCCAGGGGACCTACGAGCAGTACTTC.

This clone appeared once. V gene TRBV7-2 combines with J gene TRBJ2-7; TRBD1 aligns across 9 bases. With V trimmed by 2 bases and J by 3 bases, 5 bases remained unmatched. Germline V gene sequence: CDR1 SGHTA, CDR2 FQGNSA. The CDR3 length is 15 residues. In DNA form, the CDR3 reads TGTGCCAGCAGCTTAAGGACAGGGGAAAACTACGAGCAGTACTTC. Translated: CASSLRTGENYEQYF.

This chain joins TRBV11-3 and TRBJ1-2, with 8 bases lining up with TRBD1. The CDR3 runs 15 residues. J was trimmed by 8 bases and V by 5 bases; bases with no gene match: 13. Germline V gives CDR1 SGHNT, CDR2 YENEEA. The CDR3 nucleotides read TGTGCCAGCAGCACCTCCCCGGACAGGGAGAACGGCTACACCTTC. Protein product: CASSTSPDRENGYTF.

V is TRBV6-5 and J is TRBJ2-7, with D possibly matching TRBD2 (6 bases). The CDR3 loop spans 12 amino acids. The V end lost 5 bases, the J end lost 7 bases, and 12 bases lay between the germline ends. Germline V CDR1 and CDR2: MNHEY, SVGAGI. CDR3 loop: CASSRLGREQYF. The CDR3 bases are TGTGCCAGCAGTAGACTAGGTCGGGAGCAGTACTTC.

The genes are TRBV6-5 and TRBJ1-1, with D possibly matching TRBD1 (6 bases). Per the germline V gene, CDR1 is MNHEY and CDR2 is SVGAGI. The CDR3 sequence is 13 residues long. Trimming took off 4 bases at V and 8 bases at J, with 14 bases between the two ends. The CDR3 DNA follows: TGTGCCAGCAGTTGGAACCTGGACAGCGAAGCTTTCTTT. Encoded protein: CASSWNLDSEAFF.

The chain uses TRBV5-8 and TRBJ2-7, with 8 nucleotides matching TRBD2. The ends lost 0 bases at V and 7 bases at J; junction bases unmatched: 12. Germline V gene sequence: CDR1 SGHTS, CDR2 YDEGEE. The CDR3 sequence is 16 residues long. In nucleotides, the CDR3 is TGTGCCAGCAGCTTGGGGGGGGCGGGAGGAGTAGAAGAGCAGTACTTC. This encodes CASSLGGAGGVEEQYF.

The gene calls are TRBV2 and TRBJ2-5; 9 bases fit TRBD1. Germline V gene lookup returns CDR1 SNHLY and CDR2 FYNNEI. The CDR3 extends over 16 amino acids. V dropped 5 bases and J dropped 5; count of bases not matched to a gene: 12. The CDR3 region is CASSYGDRAAGETQYF. CDR3 DNA sequence: TGTGCCAGCAGTTATGGGGACAGGGCCGCGGGGGAGACCCAGTACTTC.

CDR3 loop: CASSEQGLGDTQYF. CDR3 nucleotides: TGTGCCAGCAGTGAACAGGGACTGGGAGATACGCAGTATTTT. J is TRBJ2-3 and V is TRBV25-1; weak D call: TRBD2 (6 bases). V was cut by 2 bases and J by 5 bases, with 11 bases left in between. Germline CDR1 MGHDK, CDR2 SYGVNS. The CDR3 length is 14 residues.

The chain has TRBV18 and TRBJ2-7, with D perhaps matching TRBD1 (5 bases). CDR3 length: 13 amino acids. Germline CDR1 reads KGHSH; CDR2 reads LQKENI. V gave up 6 bases and J gave up 3 bases, with 12 bases separating them. CDR3 DNA: TGTGCCAGCTCCGAGGCTGACAGCTACGAGCAGTACTTC. Translating gives CASSEADSYEQYF.

The CDR3: CASAGVGKPQHF. As DNA, the CDR3 is TGTGCCAGTGCAGGGGTCGGTAAGCCCCAGCATTTT. The chain recombines TRBV19 with TRBJ1-5; a weak D match, TRBD1 (6 bases). The CDR3 is 12 residues long. Germline values: CDR1 LNHDA, CDR2 SQIVND (reference sequence). V lost 8 bases to trimming and J lost 8 bases, with 13 bases between them.

CDR3 bases: TGCGCCAGCAGCTCGGGTAGTAACTATGGCTACACCTTC. Protein sequence: CASSSGSNYGYTF. The V and J genes are TRBV5-1 and TRBJ1-2, with D hard to call. The germline V gene has CDR1 SGHRS and CDR2 YFSETQ. V gave up 3 bases and J gave up 1 base, with 7 bases separating them. The CDR3 runs 13 residues.

This clone was seen just once. The CDR3 bases are TGTGCCAGCACACGGCGAGGACTAGCGGGGATCTCCTACGAGCAGTACTTC. Translating gives CASTRRGLAGISYEQYF. The chain joins TRBV28 to TRBJ2-7; 12 bases line up with TRBD2. In germline, CDR1 is MDHEN, CDR2 SYDVKM. J gave up 0 bases and V 7 bases, and 10 bases lay outside the gene matches. The CDR3 contains 17 residues.

This clone was found a few times. This sequence joins TRBV28 and TRBJ1-2; a weak D match, TRBD1 (5 bases). Germline values: CDR1 MDHEN, CDR2 SYDVKM. The CDR3 totals 15 residues. The germline V and J ends were trimmed by 4 bases and 4 bases, with 16 bases remaining between them. DNA for the CDR3: TGTGCCAGCAGTTCCCTGACAGATTTGACCTATGGCTACACCTTC. Its translation: CASSSLTDLTYGYTF.

The chain joins TRBV7-9 to TRBJ2-5, with 7 bases that match TRBD2. Germline V gene lookup returns CDR1 SEHNR and CDR2 FQNEAQ (reference sequence). The CDR3 runs 15 residues. V lost 5 bases to trimming and J lost 2 bases; unmatched junction nucleotides: 8. Here the CDR3 reads CASSAPLAGQETQYF. DNA of the CDR3: TGTGCCAGCAGCGCACCGTTAGCGGGTCAAGAGACCCAGTACTTC.

The chain links TRBV4-1 to TRBJ2-1; TRBD2 matches at 11 bases. Germline trimming cut 1 base from V and 8 bases from J; bases unmatched to any gene: 10. The CDR3 loop spans 17 amino acids. Germline CDR1 and CDR2: MGHRA and YSYEKL. The CDR3 coding sequence is TGCGCCAGCAGCCAAGGGCCGCCCGGGACTAGCGGCGATGAGCAGTTCTTC. It translates to CASSQGPPGTSGDEQFF.

This chain joins TRBV10-3 and TRBJ1-1, with D possibly matching TRBD1 (5 bases). The V end was cut by 10 bases, the J end by 5 bases, with 11 bases between. This CDR3 has 11 amino acids. Germline CDR1 reads ENHRY; CDR2 reads SYGVKD. The CDR3 region has the DNA TGTGCCAGCAAGAAGGGGACTGAAGCTTTCTTT. Encoded protein: CASKKGTEAFF.

The chain is built from TRBV5-8 and TRBJ2-5, with 7 bases matching TRBD1. This CDR3 is 15 amino acids long. Germline CDR1 is SGHTS and CDR2 is YDEGEE. The V segment lost 3 bases and the J segment 2 bases; nucleotides outside the gene matches: 7. The CDR3 DNA is TGTGCCAGCAGCTATGGACAGGCGGTGCAAGAGACCCAGTACTTC. This sequence encodes CASSYGQAVQETQYF. Full variable domain (missing parts from reference TRBV5-8 and TRBJ2-5): EAGVTQSPTHLIKTRGQQATLRCSPISGHTSVYWYQQALGLGLQFLLWYDEGEERNRGNFPPRFSGRQFPNYSSELNVNALELEDSALYLCASSYGQAVQETQYFGPGTRLLVL.

The chain is built from TRBV7-2 and TRBJ2-1; D might be TRBD2 (6 bases). The CDR3 totals 13 residues. V shed 5 bases and J shed 9 bases, with 14 bases lying between them. CDR1 and CDR2 (germline): SGHTA, FQGNSA. The CDR3 spells CASSPRLGGEQFF. Written as DNA, the CDR3 is TGTGCCAGCAGCCCCCGGCTGGGGGGTGAGCAGTTCTTC.

This chain links TRBV10-3 with TRBJ1-1; 8 bases are a match to TRBD1. CDR1 is ENHRY, CDR2 SYGVKD, per germline. CDR3 length equals 14 residues. V shed 5 bases and J 3 bases; nucleotides not matched to a gene: 5. The CDR3 bases are TGTGCCATCAGTAGAGACAGGGGTGACACTGAAGCTTTCTTT. It is translated as CAISRDRGDTEAFF.

Concerning this clone: A read error may produce the germline difference seen at one junction end. The CDR3 is CATSRDGQMNAEAFF. CDR3 in DNA: TGTGCCACCAGCAGAGATGGACAGATGAACGCTGAAGCTTTCTTT. The rearrangement links TRBV15 to TRBJ1-1; D is possibly TRBD1 (6 bases). Per germline, CDR1 LNHNV and CDR2 YYDKDF (reference sequence). The CDR3 covers 15 residues.

This chain joins TRBV6-4 and TRBJ2-1; TRBD2 agrees at 7 bases. The CDR3 runs 15 residues. The ends lost 3 bases at V and 12 bases at J; junction bases unmatched: 14. The germline CDR1 and CDR2 sequences are MRHNA and SNTAGT. In nucleotides, the CDR3 is TGTGCCAGCAGTGAAGAGGGCGGGGGAGTCACTCCGCAGTTCTTC. Its translation is CASSEEGGGVTPQFF.

The chain recombines TRBV7-2 with TRBJ2-2, with D maybe TRBD2 (5 bases). The CDR3 extends over 15 amino acids. From germline, CDR1 is SGHTA and CDR2 FQGNSA. The V end lost 5 bases, the J end lost 6 bases, and 16 bases lay between the germline ends. The CDR3 here is CASSPLSARAGELFF. The CDR3 nucleotides are TGTGCCAGCAGCCCCCTAAGCGCGAGGGCCGGGGAGCTGTTTTTT.

V gene TRBV30 combines with J gene TRBJ1-2; no clear D. Trimming cost V 2 bases and J 4 bases, with 5 bases left between them. This CDR3 spans 11 amino acids. Germline assignment: CDR1 GTSNPN and CDR2 SVGIG (reference sequence). CDR3 in amino acids: CAWSYSYGYTF. The CDR3 nucleotides are TGTGCCTGGAGTTACAGCTATGGCTACACCTTC.

The chain combines TRBV15 with TRBJ2-1, with D possibly being TRBD2 (5 bases). Germline V gene sequence: CDR1 LNHNV, CDR2 YYDKDF (reference sequence). Trimming took 1 base from V and 4 from J, leaving 14 bases between them. CDR3 length: 16 residues. CDR3 coding DNA: TGTGCCACCAGCAGAGGGGTGAGCGGAGAGTACAATGAGCAGTTCTTC. Its protein product is CATSRGVSGEYNEQFF.

The rearrangement joins TRBV30 to TRBJ1-1, with D maybe TRBD1 (5 bases). From germline, CDR1 is GTSNPN and CDR2 SVGIG (reference sequence). V lost 3 bases, J lost 3 bases, and 17 bases lay in between. The CDR3 length is 15 residues. CDR3 in amino acids: CAWRVPGGSDTEAFF. The DNA for the CDR3 is TGTGCCTGGAGGGTGCCCGGGGGGTCGGACACTGAAGCTTTCTTT.

The rearrangement uses TRBV7-2 and TRBJ2-5; 14 positions match TRBD2. Near its end, the DNA agrees better with TRBJ2-7, so the J call may be wrong. The CDR3 is made up of 15 amino acids. Germline-derived CDR1 and CDR2 are SGHTA and FQGNSA. The CDR3: CASSLAGLAGVEQYF. The CDR3, as DNA: TGTGCCAGCAGCTTGGCGGGACTAGCGGGAGTCGAGCAGTACTTC.

The rearrangement joins TRBV28 to TRBJ2-7, with D maybe TRBD2 (6 bases). Trimming took 1 base from V and 7 from J, leaving 17 bases between them. CDR1 and CDR2 from the germline V gene are MDHEN and SYDVKM. There are 15 residues in the CDR3. The CDR3 nucleotides read TGTGCCAGCAGTTTATCCGAGCGAGCTCGGGGGGAGCAGTACTTC. It is translated as CASSLSERARGEQYF.